The rows below give T cell receptor beta chains drawn from one sample of a study of T cells in Graves' hyperthyroidism and ophthalmopathy. TCRdb re-called the multiplex PCR reads through MiXCR, storing one row per CDR3 protein. The sample has around 700,000 distinct CDR3 sequences, around 19% seen once. Sequencing was performed on blood. Receptor source: a woman aged 45-60 years with Graves' hyperthyroidism that later progressed to Graves' ophthalmopathy. Both conserved end residues are part of each CDR3. D genes are given only for firm matches. Not all rows give a size; the values are once, few, many and, for expanded clones, a class.

D gene	V gene	clone size	J gene	CDR3 DNA	CDR3 protein
-	TRBV2	many	TRBJ1-1	TGTGGTGGGGCGGCGGCGAACACTGAAGCTTTCTTT	CGGAAANTEAFF
-	TRBV4-3	-	TRBJ1-1	TGCGCCAGCAGCCACGAAGGGGCGAACACTGAAGCTTTCTTT	CASSHEGANTEAFF
-	TRBV20-1	-	TRBJ1-1	TGCAGTGCTAGTGAGGAGTGGGGGAACTCTGAAGCTTTCTTT	CSASEEWGNSEAFF
TRBD2	TRBV27	many	TRBJ2-1	TGTGCCAGCAGTTTACTAGCGGGGGTGACCTACAATGAGCAGTTCTTC	CASSLLAGVTYNEQFF
-	TRBV18	many	TRBJ1-1	TGTGCCAGCTCACCACAGCTTTCGGGGCACGATGAAGCTTTCTTT	CASSPQLSGHDEAFF
-	TRBV12-3/TRBV12-4	once	TRBJ2-4	TGTGCCAGCAGGACCGAGGGGACATTAAAAAACATTCAGTACTTC	CASRTEGTLKNIQYF
-	TRBV3-1	few	TRBJ2-5	TGTGCCAGCAGCAGGGGAGATCCAGGAGAGACCCAGTACTTC	CASSRGDPGETQYF
-	TRBV29-1	few	TRBJ1-1	TGCAGCGTTGATCTAAACATGGACACTGAAGCTTTCTTT	CSVDLNMDTEAFF
-	TRBV18	many	TRBJ2-7	TGTGCCAGCTCACCCCCGGGACCGGGAACCTACGAGCAGTACTTC	CASSPPGPGTYEQYF
TRBD1	TRBV9	-	TRBJ1-6	TGTGCCAGTACCGGGACAGGGTATAATTCACCCCTCCACTTT	CASTGTGYNSPLHF
TRBD2	TRBV5-1	many	TRBJ2-7	TGCGCCAGCAGCACACTAGCGGGGGGTCGCGAGCAGTACTTC	CASSTLAGGREQYF
-	TRBV3-1	many	TRBJ2-2	TGTGCCAGCAGCCAAGTCAACGGGGCCAACACCGGGGAGCTGTTTTTT	CASSQVNGANTGELFF
TRBD1	TRBV12-3/TRBV12-4	few	TRBJ2-2	TGTGCCAGCATTCGGGACAGCCCATCGAACACCGGGGAGCTGTTTTTT	CASIRDSPSNTGELFF
-	TRBV2	many	TRBJ1-2	TGTGCCAGCAGCCGGGACGTCAGAGGCGGCTACACCTTC	CASSRDVRGGYTF
-	TRBV7-2	-	TRBJ2-5	TGTGCCAGCAGCCTCAGCGAGGCCTTACAAGAGACCCAGTACTTC	CASSLSEALQETQYF
-	TRBV7-2	many	TRBJ2-5	TGTGCCAGCAGCTTCTTGGTTCAAGAGACCCAGTACTTC	CASSFLVQETQYF
-	TRBV20-1	-	TRBJ1-2	TGCAGTGCTAGAGAGGGCTACACCTTC	CSAREGYTF
TRBD2	TRBV5-1	-	TRBJ2-5	TGCGCCAGCAGCATAGGACTAGCGGGGGGCGAGACCCAGTACTTC	CASSIGLAGGETQYF
-	TRBV25-1	-	TRBJ1-4	TGTGCCAGCAGCGAGCTTCAGGGAAGGGGGAGTGAAAAACTGTTTTTT	CASSELQGRGSEKLFF
TRBD2	TRBV6-5	-	TRBJ2-3	TGTGCCAGCAGTTACTCTTACGAGCGGGGTAGAACAGATACGCAGTATTTT	CASSYSYERGRTDTQYF
TRBD1	TRBV7-9	-	TRBJ1-5	TGTGCCAGCAGCGGACAGGGGGATGAGTGGGCCCAGCATTTT	CASSGQGDEWAQHF
-	TRBV20-1	many	TRBJ2-3	TGCAGTGCTAGAGATAATGCAGATACGCAGTATTTT	CSARDNADTQYF
-	TRBV10-3	-	TRBJ1-1	TGTGCCATCGAGAGGGACGGCTCGAACACTGAAGCTTTCTTT	CAIERDGSNTEAFF
TRBD1	TRBV12-3/TRBV12-4	many	TRBJ1-5	TGTGCCAGCAGTCTAACCGGACAGGGGTTTGATCAGCCCCAGCATTTT	CASSLTGQGFDQPQHF
-	TRBV3-1	-	TRBJ2-5	TGTGCCAGCAGCCAAGAGCAACTAGTAGCGGAGACCCAGTACTTC	CASSQEQLVAETQYF
TRBD1	TRBV2	-	TRBJ1-5	TGTGCCAGCCAGACGGGACAGGGGTTTCAGCCCCAGCATTTT	CASQTGQGFQPQHF
-	TRBV10-3	-	TRBJ2-5	TGTGCCATCAGTGGAGACTTACAAGAGACCCAGTACTTC	CAISGDLQETQYF
TRBD1	TRBV11-2	few	TRBJ1-1	TGTGCCAGCAGCTTGGACAGGGGGCTTCTTCGAAACACTGAAGCTTTCTTT	CASSLDRGLLRNTEAFF
-	TRBV7-2	-	TRBJ2-5	TGTGCCAGCAGCTCTGGCCCCGGGGGGCTCGAGGAGACCCAGTACTTC	CASSSGPGGLEETQYF
-	TRBV12-3/TRBV12-4	many	TRBJ1-4	TGTGCCAGCAGTTTAGCTATCCCCGGGACGCGGATTAATGAAAAACTGTTTTTT	CASSLAIPGTRINEKLFF
-	TRBV18	many	TRBJ2-7	TGTGCCAGCTCACCAATGGCCTACGAGCAGTACTTC	CASSPMAYEQYF
TRBD2	TRBV30	-	TRBJ2-3	TGTGCCTGGAGTGTACGGGGGGGGGCCTTGAATACGCAGTATTTT	CAWSVRGGALNTQYF
-	TRBV7-8	few	TRBJ2-7	TGTGCCAGCAGCCTATCGGTTGGGGGGATTGGCGAGCAGTACTTC	CASSLSVGGIGEQYF
-	TRBV10-3	many	TRBJ1-1	TGTGCCATCAGTCAGGTGACGAACACTGAAGCTTTCTTT	CAISQVTNTEAFF
-	TRBV2	many	TRBJ1-4	TGTGCCAGCACCGCGGTCTGGGGATCTAATGAAAAACTGTTTTTT	CASTAVWGSNEKLFF
-	TRBV5-5	-	TRBJ1-6	TGTGCCAGCAGCTTGGTGGGCCTACCCCTCCACTTT	CASSLVGLPLHF
-	TRBV3-1	many	TRBJ1-1	TGTGCCAGCAGCCAAAACTTGGACAAGACTGAAGCTTTCTTT	CASSQNLDKTEAFF
-	TRBV6-1	-	TRBJ1-1	TGTGCCAGCGCCCGAGGACTTGGGGACACTGAAGCTTTCTTT	CASARGLGDTEAFF
-	TRBV19	few	TRBJ1-1	TGTGCCAGTAGTATCAGCACCTCTGTCGCTTTCTTT	CASSISTSVAFF